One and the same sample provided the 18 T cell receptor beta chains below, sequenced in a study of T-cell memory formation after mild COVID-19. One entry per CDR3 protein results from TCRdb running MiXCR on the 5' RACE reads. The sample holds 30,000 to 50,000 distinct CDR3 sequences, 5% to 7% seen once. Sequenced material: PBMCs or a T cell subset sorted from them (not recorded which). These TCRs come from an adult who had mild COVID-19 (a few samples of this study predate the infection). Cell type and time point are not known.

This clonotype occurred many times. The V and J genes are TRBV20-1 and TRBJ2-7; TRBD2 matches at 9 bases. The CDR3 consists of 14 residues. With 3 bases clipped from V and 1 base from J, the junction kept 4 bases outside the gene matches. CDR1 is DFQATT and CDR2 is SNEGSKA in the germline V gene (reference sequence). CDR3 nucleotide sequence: TGCAGTGCTAGGCCTAGCGGGGTATCCTACGAGCAGTACTTC. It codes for CSARPSGVSYEQYF.

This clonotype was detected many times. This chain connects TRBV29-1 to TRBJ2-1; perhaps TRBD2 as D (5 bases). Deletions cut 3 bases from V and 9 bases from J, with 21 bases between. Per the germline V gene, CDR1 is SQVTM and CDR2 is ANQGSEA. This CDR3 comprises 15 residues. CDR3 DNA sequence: TGCAGCGTTGAGCCAAGGGCCGGACCCCGGGGTGAGCAGTTCTTC. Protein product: CSVEPRAGPRGEQFF.

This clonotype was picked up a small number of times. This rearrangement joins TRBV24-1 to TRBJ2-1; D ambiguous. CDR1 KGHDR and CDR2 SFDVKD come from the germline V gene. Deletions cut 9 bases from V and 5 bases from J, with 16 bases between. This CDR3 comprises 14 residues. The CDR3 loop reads CATSKELGNNEQFF. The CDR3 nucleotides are TGTGCCACCTCGAAAGAACTGGGGAACAATGAGCAGTTCTTC.

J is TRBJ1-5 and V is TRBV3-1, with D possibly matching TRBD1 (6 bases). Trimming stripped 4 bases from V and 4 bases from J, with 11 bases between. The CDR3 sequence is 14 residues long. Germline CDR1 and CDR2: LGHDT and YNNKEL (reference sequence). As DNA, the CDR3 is TGTGCCAGCAGCCCGGCACAGGGTAATCAGCCCCAGCATTTT. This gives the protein CASSPAQGNQPQHF.

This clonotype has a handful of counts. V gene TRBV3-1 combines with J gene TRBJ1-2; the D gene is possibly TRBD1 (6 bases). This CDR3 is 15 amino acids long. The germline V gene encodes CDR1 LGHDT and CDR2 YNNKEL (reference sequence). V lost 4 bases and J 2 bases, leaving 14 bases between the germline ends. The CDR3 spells CASSRAQGFNYGYTF. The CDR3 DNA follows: TGTGCCAGCAGCCGTGCACAGGGTTTCAACTATGGCTACACCTTC.

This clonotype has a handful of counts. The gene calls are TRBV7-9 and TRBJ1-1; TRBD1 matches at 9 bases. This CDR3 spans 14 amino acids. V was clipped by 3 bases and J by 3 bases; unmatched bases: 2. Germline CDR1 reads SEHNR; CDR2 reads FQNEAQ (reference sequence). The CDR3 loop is CASSLTGGDTEAFF. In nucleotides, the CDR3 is TGTGCCAGCAGCTTGACAGGGGGTGACACTGAAGCTTTCTTT.

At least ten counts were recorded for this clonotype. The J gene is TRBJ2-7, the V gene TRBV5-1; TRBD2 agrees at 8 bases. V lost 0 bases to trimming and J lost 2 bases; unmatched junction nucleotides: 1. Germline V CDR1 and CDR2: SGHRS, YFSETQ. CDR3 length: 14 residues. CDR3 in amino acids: CASSLEAGAYEQYF. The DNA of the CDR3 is TGCGCCAGCAGCTTGGAAGCGGGAGCCTACGAGCAGTACTTC.

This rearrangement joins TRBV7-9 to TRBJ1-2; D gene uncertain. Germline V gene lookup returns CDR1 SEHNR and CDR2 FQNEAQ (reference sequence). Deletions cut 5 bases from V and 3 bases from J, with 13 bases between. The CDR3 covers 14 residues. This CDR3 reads CASSPSGNHYGYTF. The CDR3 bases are TGTGCCAGCAGCCCCTCGGGGAATCACTATGGCTACACCTTC.

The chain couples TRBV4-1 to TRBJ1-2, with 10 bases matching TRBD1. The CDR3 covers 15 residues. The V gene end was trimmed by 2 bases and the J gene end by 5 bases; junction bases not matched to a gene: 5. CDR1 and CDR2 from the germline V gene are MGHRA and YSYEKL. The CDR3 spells CASSQPTGGPYGYTF. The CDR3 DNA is TGCGCCAGCAGCCAACCGACAGGGGGCCCGTATGGCTACACCTTC.

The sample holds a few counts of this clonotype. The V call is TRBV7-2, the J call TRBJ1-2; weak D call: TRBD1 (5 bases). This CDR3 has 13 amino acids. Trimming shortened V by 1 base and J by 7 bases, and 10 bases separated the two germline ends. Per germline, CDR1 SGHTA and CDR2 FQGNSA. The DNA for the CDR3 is TGTGCCAGCAGCTTAGGGCAAACAGGTGGCTACACCTTC. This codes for CASSLGQTGGYTF.

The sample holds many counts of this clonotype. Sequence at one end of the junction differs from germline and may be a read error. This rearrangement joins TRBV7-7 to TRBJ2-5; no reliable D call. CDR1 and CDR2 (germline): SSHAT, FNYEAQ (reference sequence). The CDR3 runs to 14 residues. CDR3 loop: CASSWAGHGETQYF. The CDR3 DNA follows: TGTGCTAGCAGTTGGGCTGGGCACGGGGAGACCCAGTACTTC.

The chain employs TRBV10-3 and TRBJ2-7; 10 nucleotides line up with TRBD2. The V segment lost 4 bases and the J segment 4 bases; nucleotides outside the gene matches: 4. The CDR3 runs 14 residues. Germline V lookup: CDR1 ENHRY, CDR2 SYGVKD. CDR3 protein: CAISATSGEYEQYF. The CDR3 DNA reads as TGTGCCATCAGTGCCACTAGCGGGGAATACGAGCAGTACTTC.

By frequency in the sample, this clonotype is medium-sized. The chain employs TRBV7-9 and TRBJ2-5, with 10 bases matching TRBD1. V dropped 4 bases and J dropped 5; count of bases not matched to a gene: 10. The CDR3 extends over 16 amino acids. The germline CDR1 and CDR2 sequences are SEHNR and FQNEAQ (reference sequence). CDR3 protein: CASSYGDRGPGETQYF. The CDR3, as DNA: TGTGCCAGCAGCTACGGGGACAGGGGCCCGGGGGAGACCCAGTACTTC.

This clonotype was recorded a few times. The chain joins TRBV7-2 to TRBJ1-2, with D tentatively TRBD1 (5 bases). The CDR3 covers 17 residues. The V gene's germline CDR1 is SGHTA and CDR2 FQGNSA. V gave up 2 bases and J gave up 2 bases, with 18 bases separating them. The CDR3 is CASSLLGGRPGNYGYTF. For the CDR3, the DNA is TGTGCCAGCAGCTTATTAGGTGGGCGGCCAGGGAACTATGGCTACACCTTC.

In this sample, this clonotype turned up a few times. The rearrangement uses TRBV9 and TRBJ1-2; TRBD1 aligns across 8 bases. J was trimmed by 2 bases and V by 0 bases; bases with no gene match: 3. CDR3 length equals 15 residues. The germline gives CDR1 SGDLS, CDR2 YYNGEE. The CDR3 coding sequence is TGTGCCAGCAGCGTAGAGGACAGGGTAAACTATGGCTACACCTTC. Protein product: CASSVEDRVNYGYTF.

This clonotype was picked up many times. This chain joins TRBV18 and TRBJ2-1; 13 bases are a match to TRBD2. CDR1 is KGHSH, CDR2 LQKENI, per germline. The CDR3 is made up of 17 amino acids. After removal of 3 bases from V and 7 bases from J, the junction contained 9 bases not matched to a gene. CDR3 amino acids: CASSPGLAGVLKNEQFF. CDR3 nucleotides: TGTGCCAGCTCACCCGGACTAGCGGGAGTACTGAAAAATGAGCAGTTCTTC.

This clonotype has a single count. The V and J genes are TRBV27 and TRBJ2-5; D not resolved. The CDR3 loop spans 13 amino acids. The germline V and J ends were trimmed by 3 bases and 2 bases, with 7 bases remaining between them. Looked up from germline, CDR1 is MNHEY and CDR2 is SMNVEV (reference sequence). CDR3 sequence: CASSFQMQETQYF. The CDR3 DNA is TGTGCCAGCAGTTTTCAGATGCAAGAGACCCAGTACTTC.

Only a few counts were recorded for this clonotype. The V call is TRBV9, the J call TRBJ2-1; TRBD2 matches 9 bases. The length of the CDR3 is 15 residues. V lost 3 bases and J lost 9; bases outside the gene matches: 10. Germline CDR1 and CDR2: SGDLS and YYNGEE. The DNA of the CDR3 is TGTGCCAGCAGCGGGTCCGCTAGCGGGACCGGTGAGCAGTTCTTC. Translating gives CASSGSASGTGEQFF.